Shown below are 11 T cell receptor beta chains from a single sample sequenced in a study of response to subunit inactivated influenza vaccine. One entry per CDR3 protein, called by TCRdb with MiXCR from the RT-PCR reads. The repertoire consists of about 700,000 distinct CDR3 sequences, with 14% occurring once and the leading ten covering around 7%. Material: PBMCs from blood, obtained 14 to 15 days before vaccination. These receptors all come from a man in his forties or fifties who received an inactivated influenza vaccine.

This clonotype was counted between two and nine times. This chain uses TRBV10-3 with TRBJ2-3, with 8 bases aligning to TRBD2. The CDR3 runs to 18 residues. From germline, CDR1 is ENHRY and CDR2 SYGVKD. V dropped 3 bases and J dropped 2; count of bases not matched to a gene: 13. DNA of the CDR3: TGTGCCATCAGTGACACTAGCGGTCCCTCGGGAAACACAGATACGCAGTATTTT. It translates to CAISDTSGPSGNTDTQYF.

This clonotype was found a few times. This CDR3 reads CASSRPSSGAPPPETQYF. In DNA, the CDR3 is TGTGCCAGCAGTCGCCCCTCCTCCGGCGCCCCCCCCCCAGAGACCCAGTACTTC. V is TRBV6-2 or TRBV6-3 and J is TRBJ2-5; D is unresolved. Looked up from germline, CDR1 is MNHEY and CDR2 is SVGEGT. The CDR3 runs to 18 residues. V shed 5 bases and J shed 4 bases, with 26 bases lying between them.

The chain combines TRBV25-1 with TRBJ1-4; possible D gene TRBD1, 6 bases. V dropped 1 base and J dropped 7 bases, with 13 bases sitting between them. The CDR3 runs to 15 residues. Germline V gene lookup returns CDR1 MGHDK and CDR2 SYGVNS. The CDR3 spells CASSEFGGASEKLFF. The CDR3 bases are TGTGCCAGCAGTGAATTTGGGGGCGCTTCTGAAAAACTGTTTTTT.

The sample holds a few counts of this clonotype. J is TRBJ1-5 and V is TRBV27; a weak D match, TRBD1 (6 bases). The germline V and J ends were trimmed by 6 bases and 1 base, with 19 bases remaining between them. CDR1 and CDR2 (germline): MNHEY, SMNVEV (reference sequence). This CDR3 region has 17 residues. As DNA, the CDR3 is TGTGCCAGCAGGCCCTCCGGTGTTGGGGGCAGCAATCAGCCCCAGCATTTT. Translated: CASRPSGVGGSNQPQHF.

J is TRBJ1-3 and V is TRBV27, with D hard to call. V was cut by 11 bases and J by 0 bases, with 8 bases left in between. The CDR3 totals 12 residues. CDR1 MNHEY and CDR2 SMNVEV come from the germline V gene (reference sequence). The CDR3 reads CAPQNSGNTIYF. CDR3 nucleotides: TGTGCCCCCCAGAACTCTGGAAACACCATATATTTT.

At least ten counts were recorded for this clonotype. The chain recombines TRBV7-2 with TRBJ2-2; possibly TRBD2 for D (6 bases). V was cut by 1 base and J by 1 base, with 7 bases left in between. Germline loops: CDR1 SGHTA, CDR2 FQGNSA. The CDR3 contains 15 residues. Here the CDR3 reads CASSLEGGNTGELFF. CDR3 bases: TGTGCCAGCAGCTTAGAGGGAGGGAACACCGGGGAGCTGTTTTTT.

This clonotype was seen only a few times. The rearrangement joins TRBV10-3 to TRBJ2-6, with TRBD2 matching over 10 bases. Germline trimming cut 7 bases from V and 4 bases from J; bases unmatched to any gene: 7. The germline V gene has CDR1 ENHRY and CDR2 SYGVKD. This CDR3 region has 16 residues. The CDR3 loop reads CAITSGGATGANVLTF. CDR3 in DNA: TGTGCCATCACGAGCGGGGGGGCGACCGGGGCCAACGTCCTGACTTTC.

This sequence joins TRBV5-1 and TRBJ2-3; TRBD2 aligns across 9 bases. The CDR3 contains 15 residues. Per the germline V gene, CDR1 is SGHRS and CDR2 is YFSETQ. Trimming at V came to 6 bases and at J to 6 bases, leaving 11 bases not matched to a gene. The CDR3 region has the DNA TGCGCCAGCAATGACGGCGGGAGGGCCGCTGATACGCAGTATTTT. Its translation is CASNDGGRAADTQYF.

This clonotype came up many times. The rearrangement joins TRBV29-1 to TRBJ1-2, with no clear D. CDR1 and CDR2 (germline): SQVTM, ANQGSEA. V was trimmed by 7 bases and J by 0 bases, leaving 12 bases between them. This CDR3 spans 13 amino acids. DNA of the CDR3: TGCAGCGCACACACCACAGCTAACTATGGCTACACCTTC. This codes for CSAHTTANYGYTF.

This chain connects TRBV12-3 or TRBV12-4 to TRBJ2-3, with D unclear. The CDR3 totals 12 residues. V was trimmed by 2 bases and J by 5 bases, leaving 5 bases between them. Written as DNA, the CDR3 is TGTGCCAGCAGTTTATTGGAAGATACGCAGTATTTT. This translates into CASSLLEDTQYF.

The chain recombines TRBV10-3 with TRBJ2-5; D possibly corresponds to TRBD2 (6 bases). Germline V gene data show CDR1 as ENHRY and CDR2 as SYGVKD. Trimming removed 4 bases at V and 5 bases at J, with 14 bases between. The CDR3 runs 14 residues. CDR3 nucleotides: TGTGCCATCAGTGCAGCGGAGGGGCTCGAGACCCAGTACTTC. Translated: CAISAAEGLETQYF.